These 28 T cell receptor beta chains originate from one sample sequenced in a study of control samples from healthy donors and cancer patients. The repertoire was sequenced with immunoSEQ multiplex PCR; TCRdb's copy has only in-frame clones and lacks some. The data contain tens of thousands of clones, roughly nine tenths of them singletons. The sample consisted of blood. The source is a man aged 45-65 years in good health.

This clone was counted a single time. The chain is built from TRBV9 and TRBJ2-7; 7 bases agree with TRBD1. In germline, CDR1 is SGDLS, CDR2 YYNGEE. The CDR3 sequence is 13 residues long. J lost 9 bases, V lost 3 bases, and 9 bases had no gene match. CDR3 bases: TGTGCCAGCAGCGCCTCGGACGACAGGGTGCAGTACTTC. This encodes CASSASDDRVQYF.

The J gene is TRBJ1-3, the V gene TRBV6-5; no clear D gene. This CDR3 region has 14 residues. Germline CDR1 and CDR2: MNHEY and SVGAGI. Between the trimmed V and J ends, which lost 7 bases and 4 bases, there was a span of 14 bases. The DNA for the CDR3 is TGTGCCAGCAAGCTCTCGGACTCCGGAAACACCATATATTTT. Translation: CASKLSDSGNTIYF.

The gene calls are TRBV5-6 and TRBJ1-4, with D perhaps TRBD1 (5 bases). The V end lost 4 bases, the J end lost 5 bases, and 12 bases lay between the germline ends. CDR1 and CDR2 (germline): SGHDT, YYEEEE. The CDR3 sequence is 14 residues long. CDR3 nucleotides: TGTGCCAGCAGCGCGCCTGAGGGGAATGAAAAACTGTTTTTT. This encodes CASSAPEGNEKLFF.

CDR3 bases: TGCAGCGTTGAAGGGGACAGGGGATATGGCTACACCTTC. Translating gives CSVEGDRGYGYTF. This chain connects TRBV29-1 to TRBJ1-2; 10 bases are shared with TRBD1. V was pared by 1 base and J by 5 bases, with 1 base of the junction left unmatched. CDR3 length: 13 amino acids. Germline values: CDR1 SQVTM, CDR2 ANQGSEA.

In nucleotides, the CDR3 is TGTGCCAGCACTAGGGACAGGGGGCAGAAGGGCTACACCTTC. Its protein product is CASTRDRGQKGYTF. V usage is TRBV6-6 and J usage is TRBJ1-2, with 12 bases lining up with TRBD1. The CDR3 is 14 residues long. Germline lookup yields CDR1 MNHNY and CDR2 SVGAGI (reference sequence). The ends lost 7 bases at V and 8 bases at J; junction bases unmatched: 8.

The chain couples TRBV5-5 to TRBJ2-5, with D hard to call. Germline-derived CDR1 and CDR2 are SGHKS and YYEKEE (reference sequence). The CDR3 consists of 16 residues. V lost 4 bases and J 1 base, leaving 17 bases between the germline ends. The CDR3 is CASSKNYRAGQETQYF. As DNA, the CDR3 is TGTGCCAGCAGCAAAAATTACCGGGCCGGCCAAGAGACCCAGTACTTC.

The chain carries TRBV19 and TRBJ2-2; D is uncertain. CDR3 length equals 13 residues. The germline V gene encodes CDR1 LNHDA and CDR2 SQIVND (reference sequence). V was trimmed by 3 bases and J by 9 bases, leaving 11 bases between them. The CDR3 DNA is TGTGCCAGTAGTATGGGCCCACGTCGGGAGCTGTTTTTT. It translates to CASSMGPRRELFF.

DNA of the CDR3: TGTGCCAGCAGTGGAAAGAACACTGAAGCTTTCTTT. Its protein is CASSGKNTEAFF. The chain employs TRBV7-8 and TRBJ1-1; no clear D. Germline V CDR1 and CDR2: SGHVS, FQNEAQ. Trimming shortened V by 6 bases and J by 1 base, and 6 bases separated the two germline ends. CDR3 length equals 12 residues.

Here the CDR3 reads CATSRDYYEQYF. CDR3 DNA: TGTGCCACCAGCAGAGATTACTACGAGCAGTACTTC. V gene TRBV15 combines with J gene TRBJ2-7; D unclear. Germline CDR1 is LNHNV and CDR2 is YYDKDF (reference sequence). The CDR3 has 12 amino acids. V lost 0 bases, J lost 3 bases, and 3 bases lay in between.

V is TRBV27 and J is TRBJ1-1, with D uncertain. Trimming took 6 bases from V and 1 from J, leaving 12 bases between them. The germline V gene encodes CDR1 MNHEY and CDR2 SMNVEV (reference sequence). The CDR3 length is 14 residues. DNA for the CDR3: TGTGCCAGCAGGACCGGAACGGGGAACACTGAAGCTTTCTTT. Translating gives CASRTGTGNTEAFF.

CDR3 amino acids: CATSDPGRPEAFF. The CDR3 DNA reads as TGTGCCACCAGTGACCCCGGACGCCCTGAAGCTTTCTTT. V gene TRBV24-1 combines with J gene TRBJ1-1, with no clear D. Germline loops: CDR1 KGHDR, CDR2 SFDVKD. The length of the CDR3 is 13 residues. The V end was cut by 4 bases, the J end by 6 bases, with 11 bases between.

The count of this clone is one. V is TRBV5-5 and J is TRBJ2-5; D assignment may be TRBD1 or TRBD2 (5 bases each). The CDR3 runs 16 residues. Between the trimmed V and J ends, which lost 5 bases and 1 base, there was a span of 18 bases. The germline gives CDR1 SGHKS, CDR2 YYEKEE (reference sequence). CDR3 DNA: TGTGCCAGCAGTCTTGGGACGGGCCCACTCCAAGAGACCCAGTACTTC. As protein: CASSLGTGPLQETQYF. Together with reference TRBV5-5 and TRBJ2-5, the CDR3 gives the full variable domain: DAGVTQSPTHLIKTRGQQVTLRCSPISGHKSVSWYQQVLGQGPQFIFQYYEKEERGRGNFPDRFSARQFPNYSSELNVNALLLGDSALYLCASSLGTGPLQETQYFGPGTRLLVL.

This chain connects TRBV12-3 or TRBV12-4 to TRBJ1-1; D is possibly TRBD1 (6 bases). This CDR3 contains 13 residues. V lost 7 bases to trimming and J lost 2 bases, with 11 bases between them. CDR3 region: CASMRTDNTEAFF. Here the CDR3 DNA reads TGTGCCAGCATGAGGACAGACAACACTGAAGCTTTCTTT.

The chain links TRBV5-1 to TRBJ2-5, with D perhaps given as TRBD1 or TRBD2 (6 bases each). The CDR3 consists of 15 residues. With 0 bases removed from V and 4 bases from J, the gap between germline ends came to 13 bases. Germline V lookup: CDR1 SGHRS, CDR2 YFSETQ. CDR3 loop: CASSLVPGAAETQYF. DNA of the CDR3: TGCGCCAGCAGCTTGGTTCCGGGGGCCGCAGAGACCCAGTACTTC.

This chain joins TRBV3-1 (or the pseudogene TRBV3-2) and TRBJ2-3, with 9 bases aligning to TRBD2. This CDR3 has 17 residues. Trimming cost V 4 bases and J 1 base; bases outside gene matches: 9. Germline V CDR1 and CDR2: LGHDT, YNNKEL (reference sequence). The CDR3 spells CASSRSAGGRRTDTQYF. The DNA for the CDR3 is TGTGCCAGCAGCCGATCAGCGGGGGGCCGACGCACAGATACGCAGTATTTT.

The rearrangement uses TRBV2 and TRBJ1-1; D unresolved. Deletions cut 3 bases from V and 11 bases from J, with 13 bases between. The CDR3 covers 12 residues. The V gene's germline CDR1 is SNHLY and CDR2 FYNNEI. CDR3 region: CASSDTLKRAFF. The CDR3, as DNA: TGTGCCAGCAGTGATACGCTGAAAAGGGCTTTCTTT. Supplemented by reference TRBV2 and TRBJ1-1, the full variable domain reads EPEVTQTPSHQVTQMGQEVILRCVPISNHLYFYWYRQILGQKVEFLVSFYNNEISEKSEIFDDQFSVERPDGSNFTLKIRSTKLEDSAMYFCASSDTLKRAFFGQGTRLTVV.

The chain combines TRBV18 with TRBJ2-3; D not resolved. The CDR3 extends over 12 amino acids. Per germline, CDR1 KGHSH and CDR2 LQKENI. V was pared by 2 bases and J by 2 bases, with 2 bases between. The CDR3 is CASSPFTDTQYF. The CDR3 region has the DNA TGTGCCAGCTCACCATTCACAGATACGCAGTATTTT.

The chain employs TRBV12-2 and TRBJ2-7; TRBD2, the table's D call, was not compared with the DNA. TRBV12-2 is an annotated pseudogene. The length of the CDR3 is 20 residues. For the CDR3, the DNA is TGTGCAAGTCGCTACCAGGCGTTCGGGGGGCGTTATCTTCTCTTCTACGAGCAGTACTTC. Its protein is CASRYQAFGGRYLLFYEQYF.

The CDR3 loop reads CASSVDGGSSGYTF. The CDR3, as DNA: TGTGCCAGCAGCGTAGACGGGGGTTCGAGTGGCTACACCTTC. This chain uses TRBV9 with TRBJ1-2; D possibly corresponds to TRBD1 (5 bases). Trimming removed 0 bases from V and 7 bases from J, with 13 bases in between. This CDR3 comprises 14 residues. The germline CDR1 and CDR2 sequences are SGDLS and YYNGEE.

The rearrangement links TRBV30 to TRBJ1-2; no clear D gene. The V gene's germline CDR1 is GTSNPN and CDR2 SVGIG (reference sequence). The ends were cut back, 2 bases at V and 4 bases at J, with 11 bases in the middle. The CDR3 is 13 residues long. The CDR3 nucleotides read TGTGCCTGGAGTCTCGACGGTATCTATGGCTACACCTTC. The encoded protein is CAWSLDGIYGYTF.

V gene TRBV3-1 (or the pseudogene TRBV3-2) combines with J gene TRBJ1-3; a weak D match, TRBD1 (5 bases). The germline gives CDR1 LGHDT, CDR2 YNNKEL (reference sequence). With 1 base removed from V and 4 bases from J, the gap between germline ends came to 14 bases. The CDR3 extends over 16 amino acids. The CDR3 DNA reads TGTGCCAGCAGCCAAGCGAATAAGGGGACGGGAAACACCATATATTTT. Protein sequence: CASSQANKGTGNTIYF.

The chain combines TRBV14 with TRBJ1-1, with D possibly matching TRBD1 (5 bases). CDR1 is SGHDN and CDR2 is FVKESK in the germline V gene. The V end lost 0 bases, the J end lost 11 bases, and 13 bases lay between the germline ends. The CDR3 has 13 amino acids. The DNA of the CDR3 is TGTGCCAGCAGCCAAGATTGGGCAGGGAGGGCTTTCTTT. Residues: CASSQDWAGRAFF.

V gene TRBV7-8 combines with J gene TRBJ1-5; the match to TRBD1 covers 7 bases. This CDR3 is built from 16 residues. CDR1 SGHVS and CDR2 FQNEAQ come from the germline V gene. Trimming removed 5 bases from V and 0 bases from J; junction bases left unmatched: 7. CDR3 loop: CASSKQGTVSNQPQHF. CDR3 coding DNA: TGTGCCAGCAGCAAACAGGGGACAGTTAGCAATCAGCCCCAGCATTTT.

Comment on this clone: A read error may account for a junction end that differs from germline. The chain uses TRBV7-7 and TRBJ1-4, with a possible D match to TRBD1 (5 bases). This CDR3 has 14 residues. The germline gives CDR1 SSHAT, CDR2 FNYEAQ (reference sequence). The CDR3 protein is CASSPGSGLEKLFF. CDR3 DNA sequence: TGTGCTAGCAGCCCCGGGTCAGGGCTGGAAAAACTGTTTTTT.

The rearrangement uses TRBV28 and TRBJ1-2; D possibly corresponds to TRBD1 (5 bases). Germline CDR1 is MDHEN and CDR2 is SYDVKM. CDR3 length: 12 amino acids. V was cut by 3 bases and J by 7 bases, with 9 bases left in between. CDR3 protein: CASSLLQGGYTF. CDR3 DNA: TGTGCCAGCAGTTTGCTCCAGGGTGGCTACACCTTC.

The V call is TRBV27, the J call TRBJ1-1; a possible D gene is TRBD1 (6 bases). V lost 6 bases and J lost 0, with 20 bases in between. Germline V gene lookup returns CDR1 MNHEY and CDR2 SMNVEV (reference sequence). The CDR3 loop spans 17 amino acids. CDR3 in amino acids: CASSAKQGMVLNTEAFF. CDR3 DNA sequence: TGTGCCAGCAGCGCTAAACAGGGAATGGTTTTGAACACTGAAGCTTTCTTT.

The table lists this clone with a count of one. This CDR3 reads CASSDRDRGRNEQFF. The DNA of the CDR3 is TGTGCCAGCAGCGACCGGGACAGGGGGCGCAATGAGCAGTTCTTC. J is TRBJ2-1 and V is TRBV9; TRBD1 matches at 12 bases. CDR1 SGDLS and CDR2 YYNGEE come from the germline V gene. The CDR3 loop spans 15 amino acids. Unmatched junction bases numbered 4, after V lost 3 bases and J lost 6 bases.

This chain joins TRBV6-5 and TRBJ2-4; D unresolved. Germline values: CDR1 MNHEY, CDR2 SVGAGI. With 7 bases removed from V and 0 bases from J, the gap between germline ends came to 10 bases. CDR3 length equals 14 residues. This CDR3 is CASTLKGAKNIQYF. In DNA form, the CDR3 reads TGTGCCAGCACCCTAAAGGGAGCCAAAAACATTCAGTACTTC.